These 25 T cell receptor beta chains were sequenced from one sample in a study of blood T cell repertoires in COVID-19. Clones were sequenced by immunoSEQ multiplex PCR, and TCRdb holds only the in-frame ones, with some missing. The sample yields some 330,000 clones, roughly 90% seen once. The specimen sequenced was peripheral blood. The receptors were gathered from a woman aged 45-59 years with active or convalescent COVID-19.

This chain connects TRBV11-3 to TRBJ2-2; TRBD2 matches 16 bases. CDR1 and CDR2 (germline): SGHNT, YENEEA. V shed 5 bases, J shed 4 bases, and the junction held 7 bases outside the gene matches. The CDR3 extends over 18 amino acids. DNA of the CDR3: TGTGCCAGCAGCCCGGGACTAGCGGGGGGGCTAAGCACCGGGGAGCTGTTTTTT. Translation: CASSPGLAGGLSTGELFF.

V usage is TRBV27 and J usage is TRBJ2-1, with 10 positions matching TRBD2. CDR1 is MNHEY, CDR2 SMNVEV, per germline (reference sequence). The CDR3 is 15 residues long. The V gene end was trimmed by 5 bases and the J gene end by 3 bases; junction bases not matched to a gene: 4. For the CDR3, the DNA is TGTGCCAGCAGTCCGGGACTAGCGCTCTACAATGAGCAGTTCTTC. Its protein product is CASSPGLALYNEQFF.

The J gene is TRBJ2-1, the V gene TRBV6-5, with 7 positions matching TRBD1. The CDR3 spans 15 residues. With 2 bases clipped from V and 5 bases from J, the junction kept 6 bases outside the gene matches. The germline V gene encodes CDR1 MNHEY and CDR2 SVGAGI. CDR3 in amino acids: CASSYRTGQNNEQFF. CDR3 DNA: TGTGCCAGCAGTTACAGAACGGGACAGAACAATGAGCAGTTCTTC.

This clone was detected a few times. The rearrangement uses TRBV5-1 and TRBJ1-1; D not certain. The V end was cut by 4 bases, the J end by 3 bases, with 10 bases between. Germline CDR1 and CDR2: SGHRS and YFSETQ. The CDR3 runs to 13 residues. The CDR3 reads CASSPGGDTEAFF. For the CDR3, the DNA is TGCGCCAGCAGCCCCGGCGGGGACACTGAAGCTTTCTTT.

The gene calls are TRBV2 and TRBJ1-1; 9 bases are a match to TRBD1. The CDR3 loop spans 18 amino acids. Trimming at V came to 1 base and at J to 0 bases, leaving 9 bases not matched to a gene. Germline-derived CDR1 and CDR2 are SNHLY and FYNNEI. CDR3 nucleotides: TGTGCCAGCAGTGAAGTCGGGACAGGGTATCTCATGAACACTGAAGCTTTCTTT. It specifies CASSEVGTGYLMNTEAFF.

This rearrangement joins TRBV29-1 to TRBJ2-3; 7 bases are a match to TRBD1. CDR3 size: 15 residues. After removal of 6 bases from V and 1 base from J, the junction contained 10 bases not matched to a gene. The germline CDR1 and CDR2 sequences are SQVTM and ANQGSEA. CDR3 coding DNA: TGCAGCGTAGACCGGACAGGTATGGGCACAGATACGCAGTATTTT. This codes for CSVDRTGMGTDTQYF.

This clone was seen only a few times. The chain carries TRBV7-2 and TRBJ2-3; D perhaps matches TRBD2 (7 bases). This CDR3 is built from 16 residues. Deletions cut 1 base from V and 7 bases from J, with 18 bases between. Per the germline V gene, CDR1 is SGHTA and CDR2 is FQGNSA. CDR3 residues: CASSLEPGGRLNTQYF. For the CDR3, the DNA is TGTGCCAGCAGCTTAGAGCCGGGGGGCAGATTAAATACGCAGTATTTT.

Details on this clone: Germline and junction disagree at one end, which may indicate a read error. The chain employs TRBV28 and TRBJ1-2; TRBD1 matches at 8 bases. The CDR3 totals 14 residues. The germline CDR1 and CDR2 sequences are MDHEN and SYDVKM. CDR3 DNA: TGTGCCAGCAGTTTCCGACAGGGGACCCTAGGTTCCATCTTC. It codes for CASSFRQGTLGSIF.

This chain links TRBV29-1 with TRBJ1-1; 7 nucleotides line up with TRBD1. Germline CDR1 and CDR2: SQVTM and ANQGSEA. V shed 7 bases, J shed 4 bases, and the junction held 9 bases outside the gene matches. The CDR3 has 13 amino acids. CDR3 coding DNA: TGCAGCGCCGAAGGTGGGACAGCCACTGAAGCTTTCTTT. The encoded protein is CSAEGGTATEAFF. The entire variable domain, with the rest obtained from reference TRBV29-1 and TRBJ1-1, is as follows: SAVISQKPSRDICQRGTSLTIQCQVDSQVTMMFWYRQQPGQSLTLIATANQGSEATYESGFVIDKFPISRPNLTFSTLTVSNMSPEDSSIYLCSAEGGTATEAFFGQGTRLTVV.

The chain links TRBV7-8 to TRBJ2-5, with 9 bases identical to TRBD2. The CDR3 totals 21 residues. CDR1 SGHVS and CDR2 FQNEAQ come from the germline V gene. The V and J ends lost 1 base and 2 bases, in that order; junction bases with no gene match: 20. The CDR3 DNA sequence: TGTGCCAGCAGCTTAGAGGGCTGGCCGGCCTTAGCGGGAGTGGAGCAAGAGACCCAGTACTTC. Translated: CASSLEGWPALAGVEQETQYF.

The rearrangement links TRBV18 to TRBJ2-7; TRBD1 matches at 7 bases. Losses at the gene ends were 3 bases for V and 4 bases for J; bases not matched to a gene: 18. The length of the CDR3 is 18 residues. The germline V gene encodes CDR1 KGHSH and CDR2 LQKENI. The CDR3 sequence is CASSPSVETGTAIYEQYF. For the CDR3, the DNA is TGTGCCAGCTCACCTTCCGTGGAGACCGGGACAGCCATTTACGAGCAGTACTTC. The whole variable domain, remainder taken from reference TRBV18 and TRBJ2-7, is NAGVMQNPRHLVRRRGQEARLRCSPMKGHSHVYWYRQLPEEGLKFMVYLQKENIIDESGMPKERFSAEFPKEGPSILRIQQVVRGDSAAYFCASSPSVETGTAIYEQYFGPGTRLTVT.

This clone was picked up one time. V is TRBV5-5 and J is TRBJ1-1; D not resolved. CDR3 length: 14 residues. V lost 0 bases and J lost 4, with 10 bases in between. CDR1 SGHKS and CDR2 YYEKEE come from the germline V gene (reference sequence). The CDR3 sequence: CASSLAGEITEAFF. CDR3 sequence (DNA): TGTGCCAGCAGCTTGGCCGGGGAGATCACTGAAGCTTTCTTT.

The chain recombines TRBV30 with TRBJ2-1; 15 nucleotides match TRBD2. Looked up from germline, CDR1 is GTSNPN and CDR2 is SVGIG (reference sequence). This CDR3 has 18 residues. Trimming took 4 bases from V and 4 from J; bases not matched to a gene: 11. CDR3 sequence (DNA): TGTGCCTGGACCCTCGGATGGACTAGCGGGAGGGGGTACAATGAGCAGTTCTTC. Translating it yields CAWTLGWTSGRGYNEQFF.

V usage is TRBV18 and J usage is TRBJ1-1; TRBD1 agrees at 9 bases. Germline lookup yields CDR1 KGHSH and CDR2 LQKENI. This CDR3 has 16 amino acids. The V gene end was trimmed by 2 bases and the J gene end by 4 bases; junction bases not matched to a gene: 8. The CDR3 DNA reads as TGTGCCAGCTCACCAGAGGGACAGGGCCTAAGCACTGAAGCTTTCTTT. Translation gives CASSPEGQGLSTEAFF.

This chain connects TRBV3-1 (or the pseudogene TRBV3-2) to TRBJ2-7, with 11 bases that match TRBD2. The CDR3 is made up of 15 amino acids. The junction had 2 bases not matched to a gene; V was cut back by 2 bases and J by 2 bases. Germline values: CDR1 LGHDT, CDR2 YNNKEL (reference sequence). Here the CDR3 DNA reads TGTGCCAGCAGCCAAACTAGCGGGGGAACCTACGAGCAGTACTTC. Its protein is CASSQTSGGTYEQYF.

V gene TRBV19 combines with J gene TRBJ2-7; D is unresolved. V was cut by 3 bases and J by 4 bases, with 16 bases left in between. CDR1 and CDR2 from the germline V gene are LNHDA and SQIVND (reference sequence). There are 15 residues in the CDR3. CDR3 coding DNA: TGTGCCAGTAGTATGAGCGAAGGCCCAAGGTACGAGCAGTACTTC. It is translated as CASSMSEGPRYEQYF.

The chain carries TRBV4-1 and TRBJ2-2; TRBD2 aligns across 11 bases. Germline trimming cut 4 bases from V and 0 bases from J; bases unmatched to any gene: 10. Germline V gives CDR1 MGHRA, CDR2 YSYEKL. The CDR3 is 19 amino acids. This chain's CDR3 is CASSPRELAGGSNTGELFF. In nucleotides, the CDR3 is TGCGCCAGCAGCCCTAGGGAGCTAGCGGGGGGATCGAACACCGGGGAGCTGTTTTTT.

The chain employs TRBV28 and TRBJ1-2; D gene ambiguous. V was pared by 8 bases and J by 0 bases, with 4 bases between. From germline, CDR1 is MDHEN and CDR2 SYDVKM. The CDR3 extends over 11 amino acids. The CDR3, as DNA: TGTGCCAGCGCGGCTAACTATGGCTACACCTTC. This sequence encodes CASAANYGYTF.

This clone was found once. The chain's CDR3 is CASSQTLAGGTDTQYF. CDR3 sequence (DNA): TGTGCCAGCAGCCAAACACTAGCGGGGGGAACAGATACGCAGTATTTT. The V call is TRBV3-1 (or the pseudogene TRBV3-2), the J call TRBJ2-3; the match to TRBD2 covers 12 bases. The trim removed 2 bases at V and 3 bases at J, leaving 3 bases unmatched. Germline V gene data show CDR1 as LGHDT and CDR2 as YNNKEL (reference sequence). There are 16 residues in the CDR3.

Written as DNA, the CDR3 is TGTGCCATCAGTGAGGGTACTAGCTTAGCCTACAATGAGCAGTTCTTC. Amino acids: CAISEGTSLAYNEQFF. This rearrangement joins TRBV10-3 to TRBJ2-1; tentative D call: TRBD2 (6 bases). The CDR3 sequence is 16 residues long. Trimming removed 2 bases from V and 2 bases from J, with 13 bases in between. The germline gives CDR1 ENHRY, CDR2 SYGVKD.

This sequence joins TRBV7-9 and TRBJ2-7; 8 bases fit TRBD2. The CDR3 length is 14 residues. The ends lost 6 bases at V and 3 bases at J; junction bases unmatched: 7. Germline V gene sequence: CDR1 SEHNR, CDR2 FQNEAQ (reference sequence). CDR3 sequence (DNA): TGTGCCAGCAGGTCGACGGGAGGGCACTACGAGCAGTACTTC. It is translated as CASRSTGGHYEQYF.

CDR3 DNA: TGCGCCAGCTTAAAGGCGGGTAGCACAGATACGCAGTATTTT. Translated: CASLKAGSTDTQYF. The chain is built from TRBV5-1 and TRBJ2-3; possible D gene TRBD2, 5 bases. Germline CDR1 reads SGHRS; CDR2 reads YFSETQ. V shed 7 bases and J shed 0 bases, with 12 bases lying between them. CDR3 length: 14 amino acids.

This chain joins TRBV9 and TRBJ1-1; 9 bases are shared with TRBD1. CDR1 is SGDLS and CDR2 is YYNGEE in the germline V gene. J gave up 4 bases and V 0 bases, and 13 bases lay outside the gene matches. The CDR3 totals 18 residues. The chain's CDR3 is CASSVVADLGQGSTEAFF. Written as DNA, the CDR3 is TGTGCCAGCAGCGTAGTAGCGGACCTAGGACAGGGGAGCACTGAAGCTTTCTTT.

CDR3 bases: TGTGCCAGCAGCAAACAGGGTGGACAGCCCCAGCATTTT. Amino acid sequence: CASSKQGGQPQHF. This chain links TRBV14 with TRBJ1-5; D is perhaps TRBD1 (6 bases). Germline assignment: CDR1 SGHDN and CDR2 FVKESK. The CDR3 runs to 13 residues. Trimming stripped 5 bases from V and 7 bases from J, with 12 bases between.

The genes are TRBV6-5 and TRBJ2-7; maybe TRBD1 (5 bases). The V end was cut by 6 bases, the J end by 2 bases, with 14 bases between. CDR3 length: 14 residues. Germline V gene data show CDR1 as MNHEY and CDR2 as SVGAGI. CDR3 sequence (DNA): TGTGCCAGCAGGACAGCCTTTGGGCCCTACGAGCAGTACTTC. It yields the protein CASRTAFGPYEQYF.